This T cell receptor (beta chain) was captured in a study of T cell responses to AZD1222 COVID-19 vaccine. Overall study results and limits: Among AZD1222 vaccinees, only six or seven were seropositive at baseline. Clonal diversity was possibly underestimated, and white British individuals and females predominated among donors. Samples come after the peak T cell response, not at day 14. Breadth and depth of Spike-specific TCRs rose after two AZD1222 doses.

Per the germline V gene, CDR1 is MNHEY and CDR2 is SMNVEV (reference sequence). V lost 3 bases and J lost 3, with 12 bases in between. The CDR3 extends over 14 amino acids. Of note for this clone: Its cognate antigen is unknown.

Sequencing used immunoSEQ multiplex PCR; TCRdb keeps in-frame clones, though not all of them. The table shows some 110,000 clones, with roughly nine tenths occurring only once. This chain joins TRBV27 and TRBJ2-7; D not certain. This TCR was sampled from an adult in good health. Sequencing used peripheral blood, obtained on day 0 of AZD1222 vaccination. The CDR3 DNA reads TGTGCCAGCAGTTTGCGAGGAGTGGGCTACGAGCAGTACTTC. Translated, it gives CASSLRGVGYEQYF.